This T cell receptor (beta chain) is drawn from a study of T cell repertoires in cytomegalovirus infection. Each CDR3 protein gets one entry after TCRdb re-called the reads with MiXCR. Among approximately 910,000 distinct CDR3 sequences listed, roughly 30% were seen once. V lost 6 bases and J 2 bases, leaving 16 bases between the germline ends. The germline V gene encodes CDR1 MDHEN and CDR2 SYDVKM. The CDR3 loop spans 15 amino acids. This clonotype was found once. Antigen: not known. The J gene is TRBJ2-5, the V gene TRBV28, with TRBD1 as a possible D gene (6 bases). The receptor was derived from a human donor in good health (CMV status not recorded). Some clones in this sample may be carry-over from other donors' samples. Sequencing used cultured CD8+ T cells from PBMCs, obtained from culture after CMV antigen stimulation. The CDR3 here is CASRGRDTYQETQYF. Written as DNA, the CDR3 is TGTGCCAGCAGGGGCCGGGACACTTATCAAGAGACCCAGTACTTC. Drawing the rest from reference TRBV28 and TRBJ2-5, the complete variable domain is DVKVTQSSRYLVKRTGEKVFLECVQDMDHENMFWYRQDPGLGLRLIYFSYDVKMKEKGDIPEGYSVSREKKERFSLILESASTNQTSMYLCASRGRDTYQETQYFGPGTRLLVL.